This paragraph covers one T cell receptor (beta chain) sequence. The data stem from a study of CD8 T cells in ankylosing spondylitis. The CDR3 runs 14 residues. The V gene end was trimmed by 5 bases and the J gene end by 12 bases; junction bases not matched to a gene: 9. TCRdb used MiXCR to reprocess the 5' RACE reads, holding one entry per CDR3 protein. The profile shows 200,000 to 250,000 distinct CDR3 sequences, 10% of them singletons. The genes are TRBV12-3 or TRBV12-4 and TRBJ2-5; 13 nucleotides agree with TRBD2. This clonotype was obtained from a male donor with ankylosing spondylitis or in good health (not recorded which). Sample: blood, either unsorted or a sorted T cell fraction (not recorded which). In nucleotides, the CDR3 is TGTGCCAGCAGTCCCGGACTAGCGGGGGCGGTGGAGTACTTC. Its protein product is CASSPGLAGAVEYF.